This T cell receptor (beta chain) is drawn from a study of shared T cell receptors in the human thymus. Libraries were prepared by immunoSEQ multiplex PCR; TCRdb keeps only in-frame clonotypes and omits some of them. The sample yields hundreds of thousands of clones, approximately 87% seen once. Germline assignment: CDR1 SGHRS and CDR2 YFSETQ. V trimming: 4 bases; J trimming: 8 bases; junction bases outside the gene matches: 12. The CDR3 spans 15 residues. This sample also appeared in a second study, on human thymus T cells. As reported in that work: Infants, healthy and Finnish, who were having corrective surgery for congenital heart defects served as donors. The source of the thymus tissue was resections taken during corrective heart surgery. Thymic and blood repertoires seemed to show skewed V and J gene use. As related research reported, thymic repertoires overlapped highly among unrelated individuals.

The chain is built from TRBV5-1 and TRBJ2-1, with 7 bases that match TRBD2. The sequenced sample consisted of thymocytes. The sequence derives from a boy younger than two with a congenital heart defect. The CDR3 nucleotides are TGCGCCAGCAGCCCTACCCCTACTAGCGATTATGAGCAGTTCTTC. Translation gives CASSPTPTSDYEQFF. Drawing the rest from reference TRBV5-1 and TRBJ2-1, the complete variable domain is KAGVTQTPRYLIKTRGQQVTLSCSPISGHRSVSWYQQTPGQGLQFLFEYFSETQRNKGNFPGRFSGRQFSNSRSEMNVSTLELGDSALYLCASSPTPTSDYEQFFGPGTRLTVL.